Below are 8 T cell receptor beta chains sequenced from a single sample in a study of CD8+CD57+ T cells in acquired aplastic anemia. Whoever was chosen for sequencing had shown CD8+CD57+ cell expansion by flow cytometry. It was genomic DNA that served as the template for profiling TCR beta VDJ and CDR3. TCRdb called the reads again in MiXCR, with one record for every CDR3 protein. In the table there are hundreds of thousands of distinct CDR3 sequences, 65% to 90% of which are singletons. Sample: sorted CD4+, CD8+, or CD8+CD57+ T cells (not recorded which) from PBMCs. The receptors were gathered from a human donor with aplastic anemia.

A remark on this clonotype: One end of the junction fails to match germline, which may point to a read error. The rearrangement links TRBV7-9 to TRBJ2-3, with TRBD1 identical over 10 bases. Germline values: CDR1 SEHNR, CDR2 FQNEAQ (reference sequence). CDR3 length equals 17 residues. CDR3 protein: CATSGPGTGDHTDTQYF. The CDR3 DNA follows: TGTGCCACCAGCGGCCCCGGGACAGGGGATCACACAGATACGCAGTATTTT.

This sequence joins TRBV20-1 and TRBJ2-7; TRBD1 matches at 8 bases. The length of the CDR3 is 14 residues. Germline V gene lookup returns CDR1 DFQATT and CDR2 SNEGSKA (reference sequence). J was trimmed by 0 bases and V by 6 bases; bases with no gene match: 7. For the CDR3, the DNA is TGCAGTGCCGAGGACAGGGTCAGCTCCTACGAGCAGTACTTC. It yields the protein CSAEDRVSSYEQYF.

Concerning this clonotype: Germline is not matched at one junction end, which may reflect a read error. The CDR3 DNA is TGTGCCAGCAGCTTAGCGGCAGATACGCAGAATTTT. It is translated as CASSLAADTQNF. This chain uses TRBV7-3 with TRBJ2-3; no definite D call. CDR3 length: 12 amino acids. The germline V gene has CDR1 SGHTA and CDR2 FQGTGA. The full variable domain, rest sourced from reference TRBV7-3 and TRBJ2-3, is GAGVSQTPSNKVTEKGKYVELRCDPISGHTALYWYRQSLGQGPEFLIYFQGTGAADDSGLPNDRFFAVRPEGSVSTLKIQRTERGDSAVYLCASSLAADTQNFGPGTRLTVL.

This clonotype has just a few counts. Its ends do not fully match the called genes, so a read error is possible. The chain joins TRBV6-4 to TRBJ2-1; 13 bases agree with TRBD2. CDR1 is MRHNA, CDR2 SNTAGT, per germline. CDR3 length: 14 residues. The CDR3, as DNA: TGTGCCAGCAGCATACAGGGACTAGCGGGAAGTCTGTCCTTC. Its protein product is CASSIQGLAGSLSF.

The rearrangement links TRBV15 to TRBJ2-4, with D maybe TRBD1 (6 bases). In germline, CDR1 is LNHNV, CDR2 YYDKDF (reference sequence). Trimming left V 0 bases short and J 7 bases short, with 13 bases between. CDR3 length: 15 amino acids. In DNA, the CDR3 is TGTGCCACCAGCAGAGATAAACAGGGTGCGAACATTCAGTACTTC. Amino acids: CATSRDKQGANIQYF.

As concerns this clonotype: A junction end diverges from the germline sequence, so it may reflect a read error. The V call is TRBV9, the J call TRBJ2-5, with D uncertain. The CDR3 length is 15 residues. Germline V CDR1 and CDR2: SGDLS, YYNGEE. CDR3: CASSLAHETKEIQYF. In DNA form, the CDR3 reads TGTGCCAGCAGCTTAGCTCACGAGACAAAGGAGATCCAGTACTTC.

As to this clonotype: At one end, the junction sequence differs from germline, possibly due to a read error. In nucleotides, the CDR3 is TGTGCCAGCAGTGATGCAGGGTCCCCTAAGCAGTGCTTC. Translated: CASSDAGSPKQCF. The chain recombines TRBV2 with TRBJ2-7, with D perhaps TRBD1 (5 bases). Germline lookup yields CDR1 SNHLY and CDR2 FYNNEI. The CDR3 runs 13 residues. Drawing the rest from reference TRBV2 and TRBJ2-7, the complete variable domain is EPEVTQTPSHQVTQMGQEVILRCVPISNHLYFYWYRQILGQKVEFLVSFYNNEISEKSEIFDDQFSVERPDGSNFTLKIRSTKLEDSAMYFCASSDAGSPKQCFGPGTRLTVT.

As regards this clonotype: A junction end diverges from the germline sequence, so it may reflect a read error. This sequence joins TRBV7-8 and TRBJ2-5; D not certain. The CDR3 loop spans 14 amino acids. Germline V gives CDR1 SGHVS, CDR2 FQNEAQ. The CDR3 sequence: CATSIGGEPETQYF. For the CDR3, the DNA is TGTGCCACCAGCATAGGCGGAGAGCCCGAGACGCAGTACTTC.